This T cell receptor (beta chain) was obtained from a study of cytomegalovirus exposure and HLA in healthy donors. Whole-study context: Early released data comprised 80 million to 90 million unique TCRs from HLA-typed donors.

Remarks on this clone: Its antigen is currently unknown.

Primers: 60 Vbeta forward and 13 Jbeta reverse. Measured with immunoSEQ multiplex PCR; TCRdb has only the in-frame clones, and not every one. The sample yields about 160,000 clones, roughly 87% seen once. Study results and caveats: As a later analysis revealed, most CMV-associated TCR beta chains appeared HLA-restricted. An observed cluster of highly shared sequence variants was recorded as a likely sequencing artifact. According to the study, around 150 TCR beta chains were cytomegalovirus-associated.

The receptor was isolated from a girl aged 5-17 years in good health and CMV-seropositive. Sequenced input: PBMCs.

The CDR3 here is CASSLGDRGDYGYTF. DNA of the CDR3: TGTGCCAGCTCCCTCGGGGACAGGGGGGACTATGGCTACACCTTC. V gene TRBV5-6 combines with J gene TRBJ1-2, with TRBD1 matching over 11 bases. In germline, CDR1 is SGHDT, CDR2 YYEEEE. Germline trimming cut 7 bases from V and 3 bases from J; bases unmatched to any gene: 8. The CDR3 sequence is 15 residues long.